One and the same sample provided the 23 T cell receptor beta chains below, sequenced in a study of shared clonotypes between healthy human individuals. The table came from immunoSEQ multiplex PCR; TCRdb's copy has only in-frame clones and leaves some out. This table has about 2.3 million clones, under 95% appearing once. Source material: naive CD4+ T cells from PBMCs. Indicated subset: CD45RA+ positively selected. The origin of the receptors is a man between 18 and 29 years old in good health. Some clones in this sample may be carry-over from other donors' samples.

This chain uses TRBV19 with TRBJ2-7; 10 nucleotides line up with TRBD2. The CDR3 is 15 residues long. Losses at the gene ends were 5 bases for V and 5 bases for J; bases not matched to a gene: 9. Germline assignment: CDR1 LNHDA and CDR2 SQIVND (reference sequence). The CDR3, as DNA: TGTGCCAGTAGTGCCCGCGGGACTAGCGCTAACGAGCAGTACTTC. Translating gives CASSARGTSANEQYF.

CDR3: CASSPTGQMNTEAFF. CDR3 DNA: TGTGCCAGCAGCCCAACGGGACAGATGAACACTGAAGCTTTCTTT. The genes are TRBV7-9 and TRBJ1-1; 7 bases map to TRBD1. V shed 5 bases, J shed 0 bases, and the junction held 6 bases outside the gene matches. Germline lookup yields CDR1 SEHNR and CDR2 FQNEAQ (reference sequence). There are 15 residues in the CDR3. The full variable domain, with the rest looked up from reference TRBV7-9 and TRBJ1-1, is DTGVSQNPRHKITKRGQNVTFRCDPISEHNRLYWYRQTLGQGPEFLTYFQNEAQLEKSRLLSDRFSAERPKGSFSTLEIQRTEQGDSAMYLCASSPTGQMNTEAFFGQGTRLTVV.

The chain uses TRBV2 and TRBJ2-5; a weak D match, TRBD2 (5 bases). Germline V lookup: CDR1 SNHLY, CDR2 FYNNEI. With 6 bases removed from V and 4 bases from J, the gap between germline ends came to 15 bases. The CDR3 runs 14 residues. CDR3 residues: CASSLIASGETQYF. CDR3 bases: TGTGCCAGCAGCCTCATAGCGTCCGGAGAGACCCAGTACTTC.

The V call is TRBV5-1, the J call TRBJ1-2, with 9 bases matching TRBD1. Germline V gene lookup returns CDR1 SGHRS and CDR2 YFSETQ. V trimming: 7 bases; J trimming: 3 bases; junction bases outside the gene matches: 7. The length of the CDR3 is 14 residues. The CDR3 DNA follows: TGCGCCAGCGCTAGGGACAGGGAGGACTATGGCTACACCTTC. Its protein is CASARDREDYGYTF.

V gene TRBV18 combines with J gene TRBJ2-5, with D possibly being TRBD1 (5 bases). In germline, CDR1 is KGHSH, CDR2 LQKENI. V was trimmed by 3 bases and J by 5 bases, leaving 10 bases between them. The CDR3 runs 13 residues. CDR3 coding DNA: TGTGCCAGCTCACCTAAACCAGGGGAGACCCAGTACTTC. As protein: CASSPKPGETQYF. Full variable domain (rest looked up from reference TRBV18 and TRBJ2-5): NAGVMQNPRHLVRRRGQEARLRCSPMKGHSHVYWYRQLPEEGLKFMVYLQKENIIDESGMPKERFSAEFPKEGPSILRIQQVVRGDSAAYFCASSPKPGETQYFGPGTRLLVL.

A single count supports this clone. The V and J genes are TRBV6-8 and TRBJ2-7; D may be TRBD1 or TRBD2 (7 bases each). The CDR3 is made up of 14 amino acids. Trimming took 8 bases from V and 6 from J, leaving 20 bases between them. Germline V CDR1 and CDR2: MNHGY, SAAAGT. CDR3 loop: CASGQGGELGEQYF. The CDR3 DNA follows: TGTGCCAGCGGCCAGGGGGGGGAGCTGGGCGAGCAGTACTTC.

The chain joins TRBV10-1 to TRBJ2-3; 9 bases align to TRBD2. The germline V gene has CDR1 WNHNN and CDR2 SYGVQD (reference sequence). With 4 bases clipped from V and 0 bases from J, the junction kept 5 bases outside the gene matches. CDR3 length: 16 amino acids. This CDR3 reads CASSVQAGGSTDTQYF. In DNA form, the CDR3 reads TGCGCCAGCAGTGTTCAAGCGGGGGGTAGCACAGATACGCAGTATTTT.

The chain recombines TRBV7-2 with TRBJ2-1; D not resolved. CDR3 size: 15 residues. Germline loops: CDR1 SGHTA, CDR2 FQGNSA. The ends were cut back, 3 bases at V and 4 bases at J, with 13 bases in the middle. CDR3 DNA sequence: TGTGCCAGCAGCTTTACTCCCCCCCTTTACAATGAGCAGTTCTTC. Translating gives CASSFTPPLYNEQFF.

V is TRBV11-2 and J is TRBJ2-4, with D maybe TRBD2 (5 bases). Germline-derived CDR1 and CDR2 are SGHAT and FQNNGV. The V end was cut by 2 bases, the J end by 1 base, with 15 bases between. The CDR3 spans 17 residues. CDR3 sequence (DNA): TGTGCCAGCAGCTTATATAGGCGGGTGGGGGCCAAAAACATTCAGTACTTC. Its protein is CASSLYRRVGAKNIQYF.

The chain couples TRBV5-1 to TRBJ2-7; D may be TRBD1 (6 bases). This CDR3 has 12 amino acids. V lost 7 bases to trimming and J lost 3 bases, with 11 bases between them. Germline V gives CDR1 SGHRS, CDR2 YFSETQ. CDR3 sequence reads: CASGLGGYEQYF. The CDR3 DNA is TGCGCCAGCGGATTAGGGGGCTACGAGCAGTACTTC.

V usage is TRBV6-4 and J usage is TRBJ2-7, with 7 bases that match TRBD1. Germline values: CDR1 MRHNA, CDR2 SNTAGT. This CDR3 is 17 amino acids long. V shed 10 bases and J 0 bases; nucleotides not matched to a gene: 18. This CDR3 is CATTPGQTTLSSYEQYF. CDR3 sequence (DNA): TGTGCCACGACACCGGGACAGACAACCCTGAGCTCCTACGAGCAGTACTTC.

This sequence joins TRBV5-6 and TRBJ2-3; 8 bases fit TRBD1. Trimming at V came to 0 bases and at J to 5 bases, leaving 2 bases not matched to a gene. The CDR3 loop spans 14 amino acids. Germline V CDR1 and CDR2: SGHDT, YYEEEE. As DNA, the CDR3 is TGTGCCAGCAGCTTGGGGACAGGGAGAGATACGCAGTATTTT. Translation: CASSLGTGRDTQYF.

The V call is TRBV4-1, the J call TRBJ2-7; 10 nucleotides match TRBD2. The CDR3 sequence is 16 residues long. Germline V gene sequence: CDR1 MGHRA, CDR2 YSYEKL. V shed 4 bases and J 4 bases; nucleotides not matched to a gene: 10. CDR3 sequence (DNA): TGCGCCAGCAGCCTAGGCCGGGCTAGCGGGAGATACGAGCAGTACTTC. Translation: CASSLGRASGRYEQYF.

V and J are TRBV2 and TRBJ1-2; maybe TRBD1 (6 bases). Trimming took off 7 bases at V and 4 bases at J, with 28 bases between the two ends. The CDR3 runs to 18 residues. The germline gives CDR1 SNHLY, CDR2 FYNNEI. CDR3 bases: TGTGCCAGCATCTTCCCCACACCAATCCGGGGGGCTGGCTATGGCTACACCTTC. Its protein is CASIFPTPIRGAGYGYTF.

This chain links TRBV5-1 with TRBJ2-3; D gene ambiguous. The CDR3 runs 14 residues. V was shortened by 4 bases and J by 5 bases, with 14 bases between the two germline ends. Germline assignment: CDR1 SGHRS and CDR2 YFSETQ. The CDR3 protein is CASSDGSSQDTQYF. The CDR3 region has the DNA TGCGCCAGCAGCGATGGGTCTTCACAAGATACGCAGTATTTT. The full variable domain, with the rest looked up from reference TRBV5-1 and TRBJ2-3, is KAGVTQTPRYLIKTRGQQVTLSCSPISGHRSVSWYQQTPGQGLQFLFEYFSETQRNKGNFPGRFSGRQFSNSRSEMNVSTLELGDSALYLCASSDGSSQDTQYFGPGTRLTVL.

V usage is TRBV29-1 and J usage is TRBJ1-1; no clear D gene. Germline V lookup: CDR1 SQVTM, CDR2 ANQGSEA. This CDR3 is 13 amino acids long. V lost 7 bases and J lost 1, with 13 bases in between. CDR3 region: CSANTDGNTEAFF. DNA for the CDR3: TGCAGCGCAAACACAGATGGGAACACTGAAGCTTTCTTT.

This chain links TRBV9 with TRBJ2-5; D gene uncertain. This CDR3 is built from 13 residues. Germline CDR1 reads SGDLS; CDR2 reads YYNGEE. Trimming took off 3 bases at V and 5 bases at J, with 11 bases between the two ends. Written as DNA, the CDR3 is TGTGCCAGCAGCGCCCGACTCGGGGAGACCCAGTACTTC. This codes for CASSARLGETQYF.

A remark on this clone: Other DNA sequences in this specimen translate into the identical CDR3. In DNA, the CDR3 is TGTGCCTGGAGTGTTTCCAGTCGGGAAAAACTGTTTTTT. Translating it yields CAWSVSSREKLFF. The J gene is TRBJ1-4, the V gene TRBV30, with no clear D. This CDR3 has 13 amino acids. The V and J ends lost 0 bases and 8 bases respectively, with 10 bases between them. Germline CDR1 is GTSNPN and CDR2 is SVGIG (reference sequence).

The V gene is TRBV11-2, the J gene TRBJ2-1, with D perhaps matching TRBD2 (5 bases). The CDR3 has 16 residues. Trimming stripped 5 bases from V and 6 bases from J, with 20 bases between. Germline V gene data show CDR1 as SGHAT and CDR2 as FQNNGV. The CDR3 DNA is TGTGCCAGCAGCCCCCGGGGATCTCTCCCAGGCAATGAGCAGTTCTTC. This codes for CASSPRGSLPGNEQFF. The variable domain in full, with the rest retrieved from reference TRBV11-2 and TRBJ2-1, is EAGVAQSPRYKIIEKRQSVAFWCNPISGHATLYWYQQILGQGPKLLIQFQNNGVVDDSQLPKDRFSAERLKGVDSTLKIQPAKLEDSAVYLCASSPRGSLPGNEQFFGPGTRLTVL.

This chain connects TRBV14 to TRBJ1-3; D not certain. V was cut by 4 bases and J by 1 base, with 5 bases left in between. This CDR3 is built from 13 residues. The germline CDR1 and CDR2 sequences are SGHDN and FVKESK. This CDR3 is CASSRQSGNTIYF. CDR3 nucleotides: TGTGCCAGCAGCCGACAATCTGGAAACACCATATATTTT.

The V call is TRBV28, the J call TRBJ2-6; D might be TRBD2 (6 bases). Trimming stripped 4 bases from V and 0 bases from J, with 13 bases between. CDR3 length equals 17 residues. Germline V gene data show CDR1 as MDHEN and CDR2 as SYDVKM. CDR3 in amino acids: CASSSGTGLSGANVLTF. DNA of the CDR3: TGTGCCAGCAGTTCGGGGACGGGACTCTCTGGGGCCAACGTCCTGACTTTC.

V is TRBV28 and J is TRBJ2-1; 7 bases are a match to TRBD1. The germline CDR1 and CDR2 sequences are MDHEN and SYDVKM. The length of the CDR3 is 15 residues. The V and J ends lost 5 bases and 7 bases, in that order; junction bases with no gene match: 11. The CDR3 bases are TGTGCCAGCAGTCTGGGACAGTCATTTCAGAATGAGCAGTTCTTC. It encodes CASSLGQSFQNEQFF. The full variable domain, its missing parts supplied by reference TRBV28 and TRBJ2-1, is DVKVTQSSRYLVKRTGEKVFLECVQDMDHENMFWYRQDPGLGLRLIYFSYDVKMKEKGDIPEGYSVSREKKERFSLILESASTNQTSMYLCASSLGQSFQNEQFFGPGTRLTVL.

The chain carries TRBV7-2 and TRBJ2-1; D might be TRBD1 (6 bases). Germline-derived CDR1 and CDR2 are SGHTA and FQGNSA. The germline V and J ends were trimmed by 3 bases and 4 bases, with 7 bases remaining between them. There are 13 residues in the CDR3. CDR3 amino acids: CASSFGQYNEQFF. For the CDR3, the DNA is TGTGCCAGCAGCTTTGGACAGTACAATGAGCAGTTCTTC.